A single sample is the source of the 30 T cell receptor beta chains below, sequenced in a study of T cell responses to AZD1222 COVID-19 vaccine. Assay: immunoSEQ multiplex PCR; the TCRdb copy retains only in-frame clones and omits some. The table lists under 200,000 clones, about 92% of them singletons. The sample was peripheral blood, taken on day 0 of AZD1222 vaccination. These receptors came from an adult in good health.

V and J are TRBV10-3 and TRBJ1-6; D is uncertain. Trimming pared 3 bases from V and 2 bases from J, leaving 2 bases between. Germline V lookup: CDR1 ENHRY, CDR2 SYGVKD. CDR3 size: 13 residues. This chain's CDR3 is CAISDTYNSPLHF. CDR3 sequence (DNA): TGTGCCATCAGTGACACCTATAATTCACCCCTCCACTTT.

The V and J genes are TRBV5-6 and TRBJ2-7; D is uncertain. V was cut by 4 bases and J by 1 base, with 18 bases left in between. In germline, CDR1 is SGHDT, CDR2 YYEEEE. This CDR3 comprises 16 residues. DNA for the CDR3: TGTGCCAGCAGCCGGGCGTTGACGCTGCTATCCTACGAGCAGTACTTC. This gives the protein CASSRALTLLSYEQYF. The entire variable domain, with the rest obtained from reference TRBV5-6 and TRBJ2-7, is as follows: DAGVTQSPTHLIKTRGQQVTLRCSPKSGHDTVSWYQQALGQGPQFIFQYYEEEERQRGNFPDRFSGHQFPNYSSELNVNALLLGDSALYLCASSRALTLLSYEQYFGPGTRLTVT.

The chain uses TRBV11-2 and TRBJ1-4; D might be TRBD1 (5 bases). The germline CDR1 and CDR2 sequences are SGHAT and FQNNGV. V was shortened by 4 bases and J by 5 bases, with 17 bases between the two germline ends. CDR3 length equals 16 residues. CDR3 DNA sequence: TGTGCCAGCAGCTCACGCCCGCAGGGACCAAATGAAAAACTGTTTTTT. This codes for CASSSRPQGPNEKLFF.

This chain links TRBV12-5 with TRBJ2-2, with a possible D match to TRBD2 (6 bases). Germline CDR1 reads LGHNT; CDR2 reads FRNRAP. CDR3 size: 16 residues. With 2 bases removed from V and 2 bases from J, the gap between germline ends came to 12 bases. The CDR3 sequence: CASGLWLGGNTGELFF. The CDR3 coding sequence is TGTGCTAGTGGTTTGTGGCTGGGAGGAAACACCGGGGAGCTGTTTTTT.

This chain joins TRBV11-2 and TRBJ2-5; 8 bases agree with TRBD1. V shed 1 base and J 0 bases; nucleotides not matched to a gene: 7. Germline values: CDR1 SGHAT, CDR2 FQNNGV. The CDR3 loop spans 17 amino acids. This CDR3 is CASSLVSGQGYQETQYF. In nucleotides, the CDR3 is TGTGCCAGCAGCTTAGTCTCTGGACAGGGCTACCAAGAGACCCAGTACTTC. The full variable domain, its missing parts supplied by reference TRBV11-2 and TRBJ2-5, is EAGVAQSPRYKIIEKRQSVAFWCNPISGHATLYWYQQILGQGPKLLIQFQNNGVVDDSQLPKDRFSAERLKGVDSTLKIQPAKLEDSAVYLCASSLVSGQGYQETQYFGPGTRLLVL.

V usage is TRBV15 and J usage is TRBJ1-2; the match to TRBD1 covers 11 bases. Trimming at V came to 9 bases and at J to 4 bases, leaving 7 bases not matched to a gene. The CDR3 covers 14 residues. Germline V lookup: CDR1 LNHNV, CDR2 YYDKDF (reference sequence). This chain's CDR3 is CATKPDRGPYGYTF. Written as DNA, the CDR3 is TGTGCCACGAAACCGGACAGGGGGCCCTATGGCTACACCTTC.

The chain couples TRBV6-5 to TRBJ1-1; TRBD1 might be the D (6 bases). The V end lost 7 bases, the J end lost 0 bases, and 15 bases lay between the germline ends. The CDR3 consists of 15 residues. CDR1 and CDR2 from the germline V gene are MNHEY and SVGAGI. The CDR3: CASIFGTNMNTEAFF. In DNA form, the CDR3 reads TGTGCCAGCATTTTTGGGACAAACATGAACACTGAAGCTTTCTTT.

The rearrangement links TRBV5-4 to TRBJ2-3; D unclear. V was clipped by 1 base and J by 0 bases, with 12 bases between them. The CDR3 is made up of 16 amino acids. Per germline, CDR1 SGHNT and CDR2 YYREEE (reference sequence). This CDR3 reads CASSLPPSPSTDTQYF. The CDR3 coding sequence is TGTGCCAGCAGCTTGCCCCCGTCCCCTAGCACAGATACGCAGTATTTT.

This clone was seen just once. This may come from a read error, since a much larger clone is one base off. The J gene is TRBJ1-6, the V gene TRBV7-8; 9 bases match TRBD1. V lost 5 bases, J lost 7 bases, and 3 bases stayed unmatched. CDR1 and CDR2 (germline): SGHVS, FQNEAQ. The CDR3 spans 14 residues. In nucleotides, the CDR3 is TGTGCCAGCAGCAAAGGACAGGGGAATTCACCCCTCCACTTT. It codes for CASSKGQGNSPLHF.

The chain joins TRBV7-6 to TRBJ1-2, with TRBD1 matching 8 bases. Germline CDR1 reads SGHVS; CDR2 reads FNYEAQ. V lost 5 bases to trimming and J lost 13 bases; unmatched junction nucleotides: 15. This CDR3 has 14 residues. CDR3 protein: CASSNNRDRRSFTF. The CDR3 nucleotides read TGTGCCAGCAGCAACAATAGGGACAGGCGGTCATTCACCTTC. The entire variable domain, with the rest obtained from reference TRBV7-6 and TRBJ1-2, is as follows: GAGVSQSPRYKVTKRGQDVALRCDPISGHVSLYWYRQALGQGPEFLTYFNYEAQQDKSGLPNDRFSAERPEGSISTLTIQRTEQRDSAMYRCASSNNRDRRSFTFGSGTRLTVV.

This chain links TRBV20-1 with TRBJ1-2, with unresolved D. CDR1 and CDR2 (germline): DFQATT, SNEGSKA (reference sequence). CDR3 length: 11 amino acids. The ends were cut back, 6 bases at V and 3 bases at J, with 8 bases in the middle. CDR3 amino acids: CSANPDYGYTF. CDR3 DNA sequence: TGCAGTGCCAATCCGGACTATGGCTACACCTTC.

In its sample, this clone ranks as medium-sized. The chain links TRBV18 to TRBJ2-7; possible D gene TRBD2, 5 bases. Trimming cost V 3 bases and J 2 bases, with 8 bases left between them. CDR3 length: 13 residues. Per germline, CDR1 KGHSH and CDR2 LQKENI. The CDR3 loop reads CASSPDGTYEQYF. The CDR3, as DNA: TGTGCCAGCTCACCGGACGGGACCTACGAGCAGTACTTC.

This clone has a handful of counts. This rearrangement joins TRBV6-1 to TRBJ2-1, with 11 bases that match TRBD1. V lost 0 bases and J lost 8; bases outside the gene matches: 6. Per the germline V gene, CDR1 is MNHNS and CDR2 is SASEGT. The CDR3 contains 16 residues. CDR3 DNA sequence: TGTGCCAGCAGTGAAGCGCAGGACAGGGGGCGAGATGAGCAGTTCTTC. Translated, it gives CASSEAQDRGRDEQFF.

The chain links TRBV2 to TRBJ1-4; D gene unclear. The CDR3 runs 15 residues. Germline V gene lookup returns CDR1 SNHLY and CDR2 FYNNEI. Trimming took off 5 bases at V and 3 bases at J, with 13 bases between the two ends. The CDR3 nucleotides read TGTGCCAGCAGTCCCTTTGCGGGTGCTAATGAAAAACTGTTTTTT. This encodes CASSPFAGANEKLFF. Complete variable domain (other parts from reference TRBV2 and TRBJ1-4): EPEVTQTPSHQVTQMGQEVILRCVPISNHLYFYWYRQILGQKVEFLVSFYNNEISEKSEIFDDQFSVERPDGSNFTLKIRSTKLEDSAMYFCASSPFAGANEKLFFGSGTQLSVL.

The CDR3 reads CASSPRQGANYGYTF. Written as DNA, the CDR3 is TGCGCCAGCAGCCCGCGACAGGGAGCTAACTATGGCTACACCTTC. V usage is TRBV4-1 and J usage is TRBJ1-2, with 7 nucleotides matching TRBD1. CDR1 and CDR2 (germline): MGHRA, YSYEKL. With V trimmed by 4 bases and J by 0 bases, 5 bases remained unmatched. This CDR3 spans 15 amino acids.

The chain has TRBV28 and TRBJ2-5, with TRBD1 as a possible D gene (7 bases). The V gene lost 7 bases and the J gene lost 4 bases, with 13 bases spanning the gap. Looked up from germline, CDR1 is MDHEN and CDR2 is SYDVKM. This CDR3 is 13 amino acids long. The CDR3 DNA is TGTGCCAGCAAGAGGGGGCGGGGAGAGACCCAGTACTTC. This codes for CASKRGRGETQYF.

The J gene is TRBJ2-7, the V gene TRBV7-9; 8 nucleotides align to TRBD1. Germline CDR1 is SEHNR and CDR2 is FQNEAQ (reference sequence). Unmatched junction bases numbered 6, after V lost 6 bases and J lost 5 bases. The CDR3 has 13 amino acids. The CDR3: CASSPQDRDEQYF. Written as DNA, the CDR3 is TGTGCCAGCAGTCCCCAGGACAGGGACGAGCAGTACTTC. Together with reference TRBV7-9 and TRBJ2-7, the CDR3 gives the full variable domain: DTGVSQNPRHKITKRGQNVTFRCDPISEHNRLYWYRQTLGQGPEFLTYFQNEAQLEKSRLLSDRFSAERPKGSFSTLEIQRTEQGDSAMYLCASSPQDRDEQYFGPGTRLTVT.

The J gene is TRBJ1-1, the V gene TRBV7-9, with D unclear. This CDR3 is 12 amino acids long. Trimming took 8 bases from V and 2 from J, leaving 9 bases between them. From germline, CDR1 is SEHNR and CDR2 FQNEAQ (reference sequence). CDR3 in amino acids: CASVTGNTEAFF. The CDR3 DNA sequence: TGTGCCAGCGTGACGGGAAACACTGAAGCTTTCTTT.

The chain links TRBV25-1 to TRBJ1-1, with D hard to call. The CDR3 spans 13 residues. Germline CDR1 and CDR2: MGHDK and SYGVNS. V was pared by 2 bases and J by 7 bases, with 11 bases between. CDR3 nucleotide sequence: TGTGCCAGCAGTGAAGTTAGGCAGAGTGAAGCTTTCTTT. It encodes CASSEVRQSEAFF.

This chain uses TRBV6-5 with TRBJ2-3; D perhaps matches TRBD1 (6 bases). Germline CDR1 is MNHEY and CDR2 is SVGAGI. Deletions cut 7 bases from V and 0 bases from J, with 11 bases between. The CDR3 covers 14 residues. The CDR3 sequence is CASNVDRSTDTQYF. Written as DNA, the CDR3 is TGTGCCAGCAATGTCGACAGGAGCACAGATACGCAGTATTTT.

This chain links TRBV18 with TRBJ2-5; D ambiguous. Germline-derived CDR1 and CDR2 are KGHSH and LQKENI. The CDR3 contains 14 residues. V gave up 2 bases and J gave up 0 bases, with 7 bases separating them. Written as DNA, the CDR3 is TGTGCCAGCTCACCAGTGGAGTACCAAGAGACCCAGTACTTC. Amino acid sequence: CASSPVEYQETQYF.

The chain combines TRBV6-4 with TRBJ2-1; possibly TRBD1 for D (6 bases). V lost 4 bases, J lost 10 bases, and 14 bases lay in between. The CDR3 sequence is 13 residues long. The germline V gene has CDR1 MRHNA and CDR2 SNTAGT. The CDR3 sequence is CASSVQGIGEQFF. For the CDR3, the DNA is TGTGCCAGCAGTGTCCAGGGGATCGGGGAGCAGTTCTTC.

The CDR3 DNA sequence: TGTGCCAGTCGGACATCCCAAATAAATCAGCCCCAGCATTTT. Translated: CASRTSQINQPQHF. The chain employs TRBV19 and TRBJ1-5; possibly TRBD1 for D (5 bases). From germline, CDR1 is LNHDA and CDR2 SQIVND (reference sequence). The V and J ends lost 8 bases and 4 bases respectively, with 15 bases between them. CDR3 length: 14 amino acids.

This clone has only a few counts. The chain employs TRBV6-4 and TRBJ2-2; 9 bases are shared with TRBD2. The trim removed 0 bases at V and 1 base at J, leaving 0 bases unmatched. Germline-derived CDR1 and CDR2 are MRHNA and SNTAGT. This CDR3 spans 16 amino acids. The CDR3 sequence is CASSDSTSGNTGELFF. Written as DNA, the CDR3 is TGTGCCAGCAGTGACTCGACTAGCGGGAACACCGGGGAGCTGTTTTTT.

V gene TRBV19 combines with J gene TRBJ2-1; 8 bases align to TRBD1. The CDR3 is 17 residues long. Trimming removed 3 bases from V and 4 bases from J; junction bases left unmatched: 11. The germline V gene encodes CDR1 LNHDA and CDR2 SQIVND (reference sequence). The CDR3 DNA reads TGTGCCAGTAGTATTGATCCACGGGACAGGCCATACAATGAGCAGTTCTTC. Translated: CASSIDPRDRPYNEQFF.

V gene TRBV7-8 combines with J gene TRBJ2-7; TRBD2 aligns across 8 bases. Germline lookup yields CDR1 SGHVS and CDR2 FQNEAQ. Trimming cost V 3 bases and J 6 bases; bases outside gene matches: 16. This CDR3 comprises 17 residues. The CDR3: CASSLGGGSGRIGEQYF. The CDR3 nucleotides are TGTGCCAGCAGCTTGGGGGGCGGGAGCGGGAGAATCGGCGAGCAGTACTTC.

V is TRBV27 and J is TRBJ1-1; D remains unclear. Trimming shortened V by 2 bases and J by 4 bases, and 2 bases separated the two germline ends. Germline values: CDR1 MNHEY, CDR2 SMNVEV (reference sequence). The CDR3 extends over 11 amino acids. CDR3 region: CASSLGTEAFF. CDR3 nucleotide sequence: TGTGCCAGCAGTTTAGGCACTGAAGCTTTCTTT.

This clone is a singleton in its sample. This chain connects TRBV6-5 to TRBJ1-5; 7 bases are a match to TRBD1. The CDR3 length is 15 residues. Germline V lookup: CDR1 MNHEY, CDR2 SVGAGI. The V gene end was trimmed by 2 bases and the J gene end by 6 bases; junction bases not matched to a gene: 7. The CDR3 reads CASSYDQGGTQPQHF. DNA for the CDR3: TGTGCCAGCAGTTACGATCAGGGGGGCACTCAGCCCCAGCATTTT.

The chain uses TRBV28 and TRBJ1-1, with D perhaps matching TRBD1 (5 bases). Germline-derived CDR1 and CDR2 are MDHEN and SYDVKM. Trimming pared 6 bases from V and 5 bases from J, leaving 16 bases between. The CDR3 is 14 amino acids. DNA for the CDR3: TGTGCCAGCAGGCTTACGGGGGGTCGGACTGAAGCTTTCTTT. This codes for CASRLTGGRTEAFF. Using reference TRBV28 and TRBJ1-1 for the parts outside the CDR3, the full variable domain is DVKVTQSSRYLVKRTGEKVFLECVQDMDHENMFWYRQDPGLGLRLIYFSYDVKMKEKGDIPEGYSVSREKKERFSLILESASTNQTSMYLCASRLTGGRTEAFFGQGTRLTVV.

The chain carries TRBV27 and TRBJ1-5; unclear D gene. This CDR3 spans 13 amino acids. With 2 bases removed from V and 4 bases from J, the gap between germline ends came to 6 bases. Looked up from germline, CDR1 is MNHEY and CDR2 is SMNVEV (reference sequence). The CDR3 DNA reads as TGTGCCAGCAGTTTAACCGCGAATCAGCCCCAGCATTTT. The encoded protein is CASSLTANQPQHF.